These 30 T cell receptor beta chains share one sample of origin, sequenced in a study of T cell responses to AZD1222 COVID-19 vaccine. This table comes from immunoSEQ multiplex PCR, and its TCRdb copy is limited to in-frame clones, with some not included. This repertoire shows some 120,000 clones, 85% to 95% found once; its top ten account for about 0.91%. The material was peripheral blood, obtained on day 0 of AZD1222 vaccination. These receptors all stem from an adult in good health.

V is TRBV5-1 and J is TRBJ2-2; tentative D call: TRBD1 (5 bases). This CDR3 region has 13 residues. Germline V gives CDR1 SGHRS, CDR2 YFSETQ. With 9 bases removed from V and 4 bases from J, the gap between germline ends came to 13 bases. The CDR3: CATGRTITGELFF. In nucleotides, the CDR3 is TGCGCCACCGGACGGACAATCACCGGGGAGCTGTTTTTT.

The chain is built from TRBV19 and TRBJ1-1; 7 bases are a match to TRBD1. The CDR3 loop spans 15 amino acids. Germline CDR1 and CDR2: LNHDA and SQIVND (reference sequence). The V segment lost 2 bases and the J segment 6 bases; nucleotides outside the gene matches: 9. The CDR3 is CASSIRQTGVAEAFF. The CDR3 DNA reads as TGTGCCAGTAGTATAAGACAAACAGGGGTGGCTGAAGCTTTCTTT. The whole variable domain, filled in from reference TRBV19 and TRBJ1-1, reads DGGITQSPKYLFRKEGQNVTLSCEQNLNHDAMYWYRQDPGQGLRLIYYSQIVNDFQKGDIAEGYSVSREKKESFPLTVTSAQKNPTAFYLCASSIRQTGVAEAFFGQGTRLTVV.

The chain joins TRBV12-5 to TRBJ2-7; 8 nucleotides align to TRBD1. The CDR3 is made up of 16 amino acids. The junction had 9 bases not matched to a gene; V was cut back by 0 bases and J by 5 bases. Germline V gives CDR1 LGHNT, CDR2 FRNRAP. This CDR3 reads CASGLVRQTGVNEQYF. The CDR3 DNA reads as TGTGCTAGTGGTTTGGTACGCCAGACAGGGGTGAACGAGCAGTACTTC.

The chain joins TRBV9 to TRBJ1-1, with 7 bases aligning to TRBD1. Germline values: CDR1 SGDLS, CDR2 YYNGEE. CDR3 length: 16 residues. The junction had 12 bases not matched to a gene; V was cut back by 2 bases and J by 5 bases. The CDR3 reads CASSVDKQGIGTEAFF. The CDR3 nucleotides read TGTGCCAGCAGCGTGGACAAACAGGGGATAGGGACTGAAGCTTTCTTT.

The chain is built from TRBV10-1 and TRBJ1-6; D might be TRBD1 (5 bases). The CDR3 consists of 13 residues. Looked up from germline, CDR1 is WNHNN and CDR2 is SYGVQD (reference sequence). V was trimmed by 5 bases and J by 10 bases, leaving 12 bases between them. The CDR3 DNA follows: TGCGCCAGCAGTATATTCAGGGACTCACCCCTCCACTTT. It specifies CASSIFRDSPLHF.

Only one count was recorded for this clone. The V gene is TRBV20-1, the J gene TRBJ1-6; D not certain. V was pared by 3 bases and J by 6 bases, with 12 bases between. The CDR3 has 14 residues. Germline V gene lookup returns CDR1 DFQATT and CDR2 SNEGSKA (reference sequence). The CDR3: CSASPPNGNSPLHF. CDR3 coding DNA: TGCAGTGCTAGTCCGCCAAACGGTAATTCACCCCTCCACTTT.

The J gene is TRBJ2-5, the V gene TRBV10-2; 8 bases line up with TRBD2. V lost 6 bases to trimming and J lost 5 bases; unmatched junction nucleotides: 8. CDR3 length: 14 residues. The germline gives CDR1 WSHSY, CDR2 SAAADI. CDR3 amino acids: CASSPGRGGETQYF. In DNA form, the CDR3 reads TGCGCCAGCAGCCCCGGGAGGGGGGGGGAGACCCAGTACTTC.

The chain recombines TRBV20-1 with TRBJ2-7, with D hard to call. Germline V gene sequence: CDR1 DFQATT, CDR2 SNEGSKA (reference sequence). Trimming shortened V by 6 bases and J by 3 bases, and 9 bases separated the two germline ends. The CDR3 is made up of 11 amino acids. CDR3 coding DNA: TGCAGTGCCTTGAAGATCTACGAGCAGTACTTC. This codes for CSALKIYEQYF.

Of note for this clone: The germline gene is not matched at one end of the junction; a read error may be the cause. CDR3 DNA sequence: TGCGCCAGCAGCGCCGGGACAGGGGGCCCGACGCTCTTT. Protein: CASSAGTGGPTLF. This rearrangement joins TRBV5-1 to TRBJ1-1; 12 bases align to TRBD1. The CDR3 loop spans 13 amino acids. Germline loops: CDR1 SGHRS, CDR2 YFSETQ.

V gene TRBV7-8 combines with J gene TRBJ1-2; D is undetermined. Trimming removed 5 bases at V and 5 bases at J, with 9 bases between. The CDR3 has 12 residues. Germline V CDR1 and CDR2: SGHVS, FQNEAQ. As DNA, the CDR3 is TGTGCCAGCAGCCCAACGGGTTATGGCTACACCTTC. Protein: CASSPTGYGYTF.

The V and J genes are TRBV28 and TRBJ1-5, with D unresolved. Trimming removed 5 bases from V and 2 bases from J, with 16 bases in between. This CDR3 comprises 16 residues. CDR1 and CDR2 from the germline V gene are MDHEN and SYDVKM. CDR3 nucleotides: TGTGCCAGCAGTCCCTTGGACCTCCTGGGCAATCAGCCCCAGCATTTT. Translated, it gives CASSPLDLLGNQPQHF.

The J gene is TRBJ2-7, the V gene TRBV7-9; no definite D call. Trimming left V 5 bases short and J 5 bases short, with 16 bases between. The CDR3 totals 14 residues. Germline V lookup: CDR1 SEHNR, CDR2 FQNEAQ (reference sequence). CDR3 in amino acids: CASSHPMAEHEQYF. The CDR3 coding sequence is TGTGCCAGCAGCCACCCCATGGCAGAACACGAGCAGTACTTC. The full variable domain, in which reference TRBV7-9 and TRBJ2-7 provide the parts outside the CDR3, is DTGVSQNPRHKITKRGQNVTFRCDPISEHNRLYWYRQTLGQGPEFLTYFQNEAQLEKSRLLSDRFSAERPKGSFSTLEIQRTEQGDSAMYLCASSHPMAEHEQYFGPGTRLTVT.

This chain uses TRBV6-4 with TRBJ2-3; tentatively, D is TRBD1 or TRBD2 (5 bases each). CDR1 is MRHNA and CDR2 is SNTAGT in the germline V gene. Trimming cost V 4 bases and J 5 bases, with 10 bases left between them. There are 13 residues in the CDR3. CDR3 protein: CASSVGEEDTQYF. CDR3 coding DNA: TGTGCCAGCAGTGTGGGGGAAGAAGATACGCAGTATTTT.

V gene TRBV6-1 combines with J gene TRBJ1-5; perhaps TRBD1 as D (5 bases). Germline V gene sequence: CDR1 MNHNS, CDR2 SASEGT. Trimming removed 4 bases from V and 6 bases from J, with 19 bases in between. This CDR3 has 16 amino acids. CDR3 DNA sequence: TGTGCCAGCAGTGCCGTCTACACAGGTTTGGGTCAGCCCCAGCATTTT. Translating it yields CASSAVYTGLGQPQHF.

The rearrangement links TRBV5-1 to TRBJ2-1; D is undetermined. The CDR3 consists of 15 residues. V was shortened by 3 bases and J by 2 bases, with 12 bases between the two germline ends. Germline V gene lookup returns CDR1 SGHRS and CDR2 YFSETQ. The DNA for the CDR3 is TGCGCCAGCAGCTACTCCCGCGGACCCTACAATGAGCAGTTCTTC. As protein: CASSYSRGPYNEQFF.

This clone was observed a single time. The chain joins TRBV18 to TRBJ1-1, with a possible D match to TRBD1 (5 bases). Deletions cut 0 bases from V and 7 bases from J, with 18 bases between. Per germline, CDR1 KGHSH and CDR2 LQKENI. CDR3 size: 16 residues. This CDR3 is CASSPPKGWTSNEAFF. The CDR3 region has the DNA TGTGCCAGCTCACCACCTAAGGGCTGGACAAGTAATGAAGCTTTCTTT.

V usage is TRBV15 and J usage is TRBJ1-4, with a tentative D call TRBD1 (5 bases). This CDR3 has 14 residues. The V and J ends lost 5 bases and 6 bases respectively, with 13 bases between them. From germline, CDR1 is LNHNV and CDR2 YYDKDF (reference sequence). CDR3 residues: CATSPQGVDEKLFF. As DNA, the CDR3 is TGTGCCACCAGCCCCCAGGGAGTGGATGAAAAACTGTTTTTT.

The chain has TRBV3-1 (or the pseudogene TRBV3-2) and TRBJ2-3; D gene uncertain. Germline V CDR1 and CDR2: LGHDT, YNNKEL (reference sequence). This CDR3 has 15 amino acids. The V end was cut by 3 bases, the J end by 1 base, with 11 bases between. The CDR3 bases are TGTGCCAGCAGCCACCGAGGACGTCGCACAGATACGCAGTATTTT. It specifies CASSHRGRRTDTQYF.

The gene calls are TRBV7-9 and TRBJ1-4; 9 bases match TRBD1. The germline V gene has CDR1 SEHNR and CDR2 FQNEAQ (reference sequence). V trimming: 5 bases; J trimming: 8 bases; junction bases outside the gene matches: 6. The CDR3 length is 14 residues. CDR3 sequence (DNA): TGTGCCAGCAGCCGGACAGGGGAACAAGAAAAACTGTTTTTT. Its translation is CASSRTGEQEKLFF.

The rearrangement links TRBV3-1 (or the pseudogene TRBV3-2) to TRBJ2-6; 9 nucleotides line up with TRBD1. Germline V gene sequence: CDR1 LGHDT, CDR2 YNNKEL (reference sequence). There are 18 residues in the CDR3. With 2 bases clipped from V and 0 bases from J, the junction kept 5 bases outside the gene matches. CDR3 nucleotides: TGTGCCAGCAGCCAATGGGACAGGGTTGGCTCTGGGGCCAACGTCCTGACTTTC. As protein: CASSQWDRVGSGANVLTF.

This clone was detected only once. The chain has TRBV7-8 and TRBJ2-1; no clear D. The CDR3 extends over 14 amino acids. Per germline, CDR1 SGHVS and CDR2 FQNEAQ. V lost 5 bases and J lost 0, with 8 bases in between. This CDR3 is CASSPTVSYNEQFF. The CDR3 DNA follows: TGTGCCAGCAGCCCAACAGTCTCCTACAATGAGCAGTTCTTC.

As regards this clone: Other DNA sequences in the sample encode the same CDR3. The V and J genes are TRBV5-1 and TRBJ1-3; a weak D match, TRBD1 (5 bases). Trimming took off 0 bases at V and 2 bases at J, with 6 bases between the two ends. This CDR3 contains 14 residues. CDR1 and CDR2 from the germline V gene are SGHRS and YFSETQ. The CDR3 DNA reads as TGCGCCAGCAGCTTGGGGGGACCTGGAAACACCATATATTTT. Protein product: CASSLGGPGNTIYF.

The rearrangement joins TRBV6-5 to TRBJ1-5, with 10 bases that match TRBD1. V lost 6 bases and J lost 4; bases outside the gene matches: 6. The CDR3 is 15 amino acids. The germline gives CDR1 MNHEY, CDR2 SVGAGI. The CDR3 coding sequence is TGTGCCAGCAGCCGGACAGGGGGGGCTAATCAGCCCCAGCATTTT. Translating it yields CASSRTGGANQPQHF.

The rearrangement joins TRBV19 to TRBJ1-4; TRBD1 might be the D (5 bases). The CDR3 has 14 amino acids. Per germline, CDR1 LNHDA and CDR2 SQIVND (reference sequence). Trimming took 3 bases from V and 5 from J, leaving 10 bases between them. The CDR3 is CASSIGGENEKLFF. CDR3 coding DNA: TGTGCCAGTAGTATCGGGGGGGAGAATGAAAAACTGTTTTTT.

J is TRBJ1-6 and V is TRBV19; D is perhaps TRBD1 (5 bases). Per the germline V gene, CDR1 is LNHDA and CDR2 is SQIVND (reference sequence). The CDR3 is 16 residues long. Trimming removed 1 base from V and 9 bases from J, with 16 bases in between. Written as DNA, the CDR3 is TGTGCCAGTAGTATAGTCGGGGGTTCCCCCTTTTCACCCCTCCACTTT. It translates to CASSIVGGSPFSPLHF.

The chain employs TRBV10-1 and TRBJ2-1; D is undetermined. The V and J ends lost 2 bases and 10 bases respectively, with 0 bases between them. The CDR3 consists of 9 residues. From germline, CDR1 is WNHNN and CDR2 SYGVQD (reference sequence). As DNA, the CDR3 is TGCGCCAGCAGTGAGGAGCAGTTCTTC. Translation: CASSEEQFF.

The rearrangement links TRBV2 to TRBJ1-5, with TRBD1 identical over 7 bases. CDR1 is SNHLY, CDR2 FYNNEI, per germline. The CDR3 loop spans 15 amino acids. Germline trimming cut 5 bases from V and 2 bases from J; bases unmatched to any gene: 6. CDR3 DNA sequence: TGTGCCAGCAGTATTAGGGGGCGAGGCAATCAGCCCCAGCATTTT. Residues: CASSIRGRGNQPQHF.

V and J are TRBV7-2 and TRBJ2-7; 8 bases are a match to TRBD1. The CDR3 spans 15 residues. V dropped 6 bases and J dropped 2; count of bases not matched to a gene: 9. The germline CDR1 and CDR2 sequences are SGHTA and FQGNSA. The CDR3: CASSRTGTGTYEQYF. CDR3 sequence (DNA): TGTGCCAGCAGTCGAACCGGGACAGGCACCTACGAGCAGTACTTC. The variable domain in full, with the rest retrieved from reference TRBV7-2 and TRBJ2-7, is GAGVSQSPSNKVTEKGKDVELRCDPISGHTALYWYRQSLGQGLEFLIYFQGNSAPDKSGLPSDRFSAERTGGSVSTLTIQRTQQEDSAVYLCASSRTGTGTYEQYFGPGTRLTVT.

The CDR3 loop is CASLLTRNDEQFF. CDR3 in DNA: TGTGCCAGCTTGCTAACTAGGAACGATGAGCAGTTCTTC. The rearrangement uses TRBV6-5 and TRBJ2-1; tentatively, D is TRBD2 (5 bases). V dropped 8 bases and J dropped 8 bases, with 16 bases sitting between them. The CDR3 spans 13 residues. From germline, CDR1 is MNHEY and CDR2 SVGAGI.

Only one count was recorded for this clone. This chain uses TRBV19 with TRBJ1-4; 7 bases match TRBD1. V shed 10 bases, J shed 2 bases, and the junction held 10 bases outside the gene matches. The CDR3 runs to 15 residues. The V gene's germline CDR1 is LNHDA and CDR2 SQIVND (reference sequence). The CDR3 DNA is TGTGCCACATTAGCAGGGGGAGCGACTAATGAAAAACTGTTTTTT. It specifies CATLAGGATNEKLFF.